The following is a T cell receptor beta chain sequence with its context. V was pared by 11 bases and J by 5 bases, with 13 bases of the junction left unmatched. The CDR3 loop spans 15 amino acids. Germline assignment: CDR1 MGHRA and CDR2 YSYEKL. Profiled with immunoSEQ multiplex PCR; TCRdb holds only in-frame clones, not every one. The repertoire consists of a few hundred thousand clones, with roughly 85% occurring once and the leading ten covering around 1.8%. The sample originates from a study of blood T cell repertoires in COVID-19. The chain carries TRBV4-1 and TRBJ2-3, with 10 bases lining up with TRBD2. This sequence was found in a woman in her forties or fifties who had recovered from COVID-19. Sequencing was carried out using PBMCs or T cells enriched from blood (not recorded which). CDR3 loop: CAVASGRGDRDTQYF. CDR3 in DNA: TGCGCCGTGGCTAGCGGGAGAGGAGATAGAGATACGCAGTATTTT.